One and the same sample provided the 3 T cell receptor beta chains below, sequenced in a study of molecular identifiers for immune sequencing clone quantification (dated by TCRdb to about 2018). Preparation of the library involved PCR. The instrument was a NextSeq 500. Clones were called with MiXCR by TCRdb after fastp trimmed the public reads at Q25, and only in-frame beta chains were retained. Rows with a matching CDR3 protein are joined into one entry that keeps the most common DNA and genes. Present in this sample are around 320,000 distinct CDR3 sequences, roughly 23% of which were seen just once. The top ten constitute about 0.73% of the sample. Sequenced input: naive CD8+ T cells from blood, with Jurkat cell RNA spiked in. Read against the paper, the sample's cell subset or site label means: FACS-sorted CD8+CD4-CCR7+CD45RA+ naive T cells. Receptors originate from a human donor in good health. Some libraries in this study had Jurkat cell RNA spiked in.

This clonotype was counted at least ten times. The chain employs TRBV28 and TRBJ2-4; D is ambiguous. Trimming removed 2 bases at V and 5 bases at J, with 7 bases between. Germline CDR1 and CDR2: MDHEN and SYDVKM. The CDR3 extends over 13 amino acids. CDR3 DNA sequence: TGTGCCAGCAGTTTACTGAACGAAAACATTCAGTACTTC. It is translated as CASSLLNENIQYF.

This clonotype turned up a few times. This sequence joins TRBV19 and TRBJ2-3; tentatively, D is TRBD1 (5 bases). Germline CDR1 is LNHDA and CDR2 is SQIVND (reference sequence). This CDR3 has 16 amino acids. V lost 6 bases to trimming and J lost 0 bases, with 16 bases between them. For the CDR3, the DNA is TGTGCCAGTAGCTCTAAAGGGGAAGCCAGCACAGATACGCAGTATTTT. This encodes CASSSKGEASTDTQYF.

Remarks on this clonotype: A much larger clone lies one base from this, so it may be a read error. The chain combines TRBV9 with TRBJ2-1, with 7 bases matching TRBD2. The CDR3 totals 13 residues. CDR1 and CDR2 from the germline V gene are SGDLS and YYNGEE. Trimming at V came to 5 bases and at J to 8 bases, leaving 7 bases not matched to a gene. The CDR3 here is CASSAGLGDEQFF. CDR3 bases: TGTGCCAGCAGTGCTGGACTAGGAGATGAGCAGTTCTTC.